This entry describes one TCR beta chain. No antigen is known for it. V gave up 5 bases and J gave up 0 bases, with 14 bases separating them. There are 16 residues in the CDR3. CDR1 MDHEN and CDR2 SYDVKM come from the germline V gene. The donors were in the approximately 130-subject validation cohort; that cohort was separate from the roughly 700-subject first cohort. This specimen comes from a study of cytomegalovirus exposure and HLA in healthy donors. The repertoire was sequenced with immunoSEQ multiplex PCR; TCRdb's copy has only in-frame clones and lacks some. The sample holds under 200,000 clones, 85% to 90% seen once. Study observations and caveats: One later analysis, an examination of the 90 to 150 validation repertoires, found that first-cohort TCR clusters tended to co-occur in them. Using the classifier, cytomegalovirus status was reportedly diagnosed with high specificity and sensitivity.

The chain uses TRBV28 and TRBJ1-3, with D hard to call. The source material was PBMCs. The origin of this receptor is a woman aged 25 to 39 in good health and CMV-seronegative. The CDR3 loop is CASSPSYTGSGNTIYF. For the CDR3, the DNA is TGTGCCAGCAGTCCGTCTTACACTGGCTCTGGAAACACCATATATTTT.